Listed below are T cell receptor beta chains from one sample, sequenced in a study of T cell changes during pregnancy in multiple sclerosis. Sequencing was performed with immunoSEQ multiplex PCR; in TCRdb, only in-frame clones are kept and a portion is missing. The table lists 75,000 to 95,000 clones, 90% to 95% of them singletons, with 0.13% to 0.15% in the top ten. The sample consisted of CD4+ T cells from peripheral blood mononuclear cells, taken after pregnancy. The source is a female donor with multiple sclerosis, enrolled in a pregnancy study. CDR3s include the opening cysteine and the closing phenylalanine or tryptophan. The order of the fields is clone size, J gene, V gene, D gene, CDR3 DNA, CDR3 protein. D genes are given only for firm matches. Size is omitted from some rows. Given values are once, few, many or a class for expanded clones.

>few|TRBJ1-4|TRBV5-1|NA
TGCGCCAGCAGCTTGACAGGGATTGATGAAAAACTGTTTTTT
CASSLTGIDEKLFF
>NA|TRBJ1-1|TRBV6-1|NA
TGTGCCAGCAGTGAAAGGGGGTTCAGGGGAACGTACACTGAAGCTTTCTTT
CASSERGFRGTYTEAFF
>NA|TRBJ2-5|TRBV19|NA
TGTGCCAGAATACAAGAGACCCAGTACTTC
CARIQETQYF
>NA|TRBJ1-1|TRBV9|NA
TGTGCCAGCAGCTTGCGACAGACATTGAACACTGAAGCTTTCTTT
CASSLRQTLNTEAFF
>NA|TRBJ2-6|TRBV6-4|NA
TGTGCCAGCAGTGCCGGGACTGGGGCCAACGTCCTGACTTTC
CASSAGTGANVLTF
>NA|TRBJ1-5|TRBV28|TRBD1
TGTGCCAGCAGTGGAGGGACAGGGGTTCAGCCCCAGCATTTT
CASSGGTGVQPQHF
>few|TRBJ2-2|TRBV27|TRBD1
TGTGCCAGCAGGAAAGGGGGCAACACCGGGGAGCTGTTTTTT
CASRKGGNTGELFF
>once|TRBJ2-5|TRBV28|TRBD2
TGTGCCAGCAGTCAATTACTAGCGGGAGGACAAGAGACCCAGTACTTC
CASSQLLAGGQETQYF
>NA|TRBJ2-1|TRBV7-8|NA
TGTGCCAGCAGCCCGTCTGGCGGGTCGGTTAATGAGCAGTTCTTC
CASSPSGGSVNEQFF
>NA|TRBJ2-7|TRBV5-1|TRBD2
TGCGCCAGCACCCCGGGACTAGCGGGAGCCAACGAGCAGTACTTC
CASTPGLAGANEQYF
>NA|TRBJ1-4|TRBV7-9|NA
TGTGCCAGCAGCTTGACAAAGGCTAATGAAAAACTGTTTTTT
CASSLTKANEKLFF
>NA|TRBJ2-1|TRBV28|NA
TGTGCCAGCAGTTTTGAGGTGGGTTTAAATGAGCAGTTCTTC
CASSFEVGLNEQFF
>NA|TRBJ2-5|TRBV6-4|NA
TGTGCCAGTGGGAGGAAACAAGAGACCCAGTACTTC
CASGRKQETQYF
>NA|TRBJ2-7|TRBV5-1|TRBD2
TGCGCCAGCACCTCCGTCCCACAGCGGGGATACGAGCAGTACTTC
CASTSVPQRGYEQYF
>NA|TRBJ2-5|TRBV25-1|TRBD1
TGTGCCAGCAGTGAGACAGGGAAAGAGACCCAGTACTTC
CASSETGKETQYF
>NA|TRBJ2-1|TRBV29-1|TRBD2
TGCAGCGTTGAAGAGGGAGCTAGCGGGAGGCCCCGCTCCTACAATGAGCAGTTCTTC
CSVEEGASGRPRSYNEQFF
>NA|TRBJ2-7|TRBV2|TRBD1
TGTGCCAGCAGATCGGACAGGGCTAGACTACTCGAGCAGTACTTC
CASRSDRARLLEQYF
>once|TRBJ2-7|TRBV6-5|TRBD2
TGTGCCAGCAGTAAACTAGCGGGAGGGAGCGAGCAGTACTTC
CASSKLAGGSEQYF
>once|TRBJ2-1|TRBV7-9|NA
TGTGCCAGCAGCCCGGGGGGAGGGGGGTCTTTAAATGAGCAGTTCTTC
CASSPGGGGSLNEQFF
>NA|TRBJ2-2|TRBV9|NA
TGTGCCAGCAGCTTGGCGGTTACGAACACCGGGGAGCTGTTTTTT
CASSLAVTNTGELFF
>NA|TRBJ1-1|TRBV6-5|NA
TGTGCCAGCAGTTGGTCCAGGCTTTTCAACACTGAAGCTTTCTTT
CASSWSRLFNTEAFF
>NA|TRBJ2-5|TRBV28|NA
TGTGCCAGCAGTTTCCCCGTCCGGCGGGCAGCCGAGCAAGAGACCCAGTACTTC
CASSFPVRRAAEQETQYF
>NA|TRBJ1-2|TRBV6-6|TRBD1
TGTGCCAGCAGACAGGGGAACTATGGCTACACCTTC
CASRQGNYGYTF
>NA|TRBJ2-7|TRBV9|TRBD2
TGTGCCAGCAGCGTAGGATTAGCGGGAGGTTCCGGGAGGGAGCAGTACTTC
CASSVGLAGGSGREQYF
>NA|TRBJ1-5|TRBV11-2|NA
TGTGCCAGCAGCTTAGCCCCGGGGGGGGACCCCCAGCATTTT
CASSLAPGGDPQHF
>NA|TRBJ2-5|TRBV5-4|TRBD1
TGTGCCAGCAGCAGGACAGGGACCCTCGGAGAGACCCAGTACTTC
CASSRTGTLGETQYF
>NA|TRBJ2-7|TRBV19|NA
TGTGCCAGTAGTGTACAGGGTGCCTACGAGCAGTACTTC
CASSVQGAYEQYF
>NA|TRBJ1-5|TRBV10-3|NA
TGTGCCATCAGTGAGTCTAGAAGCAATCAGCCCCAGCATTTT
CAISESRSNQPQHF
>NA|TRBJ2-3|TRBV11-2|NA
TGTGCCAGCAGCTCCCGAGCAAGGGGGTTCACAGATACGCAGTATTTT
CASSSRARGFTDTQYF
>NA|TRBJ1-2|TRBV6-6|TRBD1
TGTGCCAGCAGCCCCACAGGGGGCCCCTATGGCTACACCTTC
CASSPTGGPYGYTF
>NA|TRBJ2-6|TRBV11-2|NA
TGTGCCAGCAGCCCAACCTCCGGGACTGGGGCCAACGTCCTGACTTTC
CASSPTSGTGANVLTF
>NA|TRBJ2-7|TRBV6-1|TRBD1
TGTGCCAGCACCCAAGGGACAGTGGTCTACGAGCAGTACTTC
CASTQGTVVYEQYF
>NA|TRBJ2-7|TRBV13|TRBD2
TGTGCCAGCAGCACCAGCGGGAGGGGTGGTGGCGAGCAGTACTTC
CASSTSGRGGGEQYF
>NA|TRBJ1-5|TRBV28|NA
TGTGCCAGCAGTCTCAGTACAGGGACGTTATCCCTTAGCAATCAGCCCCAGCATTTT
CASSLSTGTLSLSNQPQHF
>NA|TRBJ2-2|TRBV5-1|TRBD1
TGCGCCAGCAGGCGGACAGGGAAAGGGAACACCGGGGAGCTGTTTTTT
CASRRTGKGNTGELFF
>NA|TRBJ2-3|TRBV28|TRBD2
TGTGCCAGCAGACTTAGCGGGAGGTGGGATACGCAGTATTTT
CASRLSGRWDTQYF
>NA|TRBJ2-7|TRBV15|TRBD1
TGTGCCACCAGCAGGGACAGGGGCTACGAGCAGTACTTC
CATSRDRGYEQYF
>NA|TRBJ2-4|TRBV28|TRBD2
TGTGCCAGCAGTGACGAGCGGGGAAGATACTTC
CASSDERGRYF
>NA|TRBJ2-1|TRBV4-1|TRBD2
TGCGCCAGCAGCCAACTAGCGGGAGGGTCCTACAATGAGCAGTTCTTC
CASSQLAGGSYNEQFF
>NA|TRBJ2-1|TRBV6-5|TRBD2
TGTGCCAGCAGTTCTTTAGCGGGAGGTACCTACAATGAGCAGTTCTTC
CASSSLAGGTYNEQFF
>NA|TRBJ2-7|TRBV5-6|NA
TGTGCCAGCAGTGAGGGACTCTACGAGCAGTACTTC
CASSEGLYEQYF
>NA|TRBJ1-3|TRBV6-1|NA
TGTGCCAGCGTCCGAGGCCCTGGAAACACCATATATTTT
CASVRGPGNTIYF
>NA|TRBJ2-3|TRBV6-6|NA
TGTGCCAGCGGCCCCCGGGGTAGCACAGATACGCAGTATTTT
CASGPRGSTDTQYF
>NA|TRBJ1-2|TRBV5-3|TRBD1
TGTGCCAGAAGCTTCAGACAGGGTGGGGTCTATGGCTACACCTTC
CARSFRQGGVYGYTF
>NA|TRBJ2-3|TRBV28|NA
TGTGCCAGCAGTTTCGGGGAGGAAAGCACAGATACGCAGTATTTT
CASSFGEESTDTQYF
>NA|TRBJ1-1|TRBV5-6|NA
TGTGCCAGCAGCTTGAGGTTTCGACAGACGAACACTGAAGCTTTCTTT
CASSLRFRQTNTEAFF
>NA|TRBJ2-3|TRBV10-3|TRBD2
TGTGCCATCAGTGGGCTAGCGGGAGGCACAGATACGCAGTATTTT
CAISGLAGGTDTQYF
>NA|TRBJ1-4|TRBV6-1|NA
TGTGCCAGCAGTGAAGCCAGGGTTGGTGAAAAACTGTTTTTT
CASSEARVGEKLFF
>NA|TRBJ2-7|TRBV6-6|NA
TGTGCCAGCAGTTACGGGCCACTCTACGAGCAGTACTTC
CASSYGPLYEQYF
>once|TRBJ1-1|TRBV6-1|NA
TGTGCCAGCAGTGAAGCGACGGGAAGAGTGATGAACACTGAAGCTTTCTTT
CASSEATGRVMNTEAFF
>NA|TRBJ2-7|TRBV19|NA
TGTGCCAGTAGGGTTAGGGCAGGGACCTACGAGCAGTACTTC
CASRVRAGTYEQYF
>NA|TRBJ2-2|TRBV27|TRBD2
TGTGCCAGCAGGTTTCGGGGGGCGAACACCGGGGAGCTGTTTTTT
CASRFRGANTGELFF
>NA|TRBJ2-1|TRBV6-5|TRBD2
TGTGCCAGCAGTTATATATTCGGACTAGCCTACAATGAGCAGTTCTTC
CASSYIFGLAYNEQFF
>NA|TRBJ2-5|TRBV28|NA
TGTGCCAGCAGCCTAAGAAGTTCAGGAGAGACCCAGTACTTC
CASSLRSSGETQYF
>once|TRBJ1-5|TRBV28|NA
TGTGCCAGCAGTTTTGGCGGGGGCGGGCGTCAGCCCCAGCATTTT
CASSFGGGGRQPQHF
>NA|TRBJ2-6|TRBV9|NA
TGTGCCAGCAGCGTAGTCGGAGGACTACTCTCTGGGGCCAACGTCCTGACTTTC
CASSVVGGLLSGANVLTF
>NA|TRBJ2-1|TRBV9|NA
TGTGCCAGCAGCGCCGACACGACCCACAATGAGCAGTTCTTC
CASSADTTHNEQFF
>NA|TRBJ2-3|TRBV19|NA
TGTGCCAGTAGTATAAGGCAGGGTACAGATACGCAGTATTTT
CASSIRQGTDTQYF
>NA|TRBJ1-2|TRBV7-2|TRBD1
TGTGCCAGCAGCTTAGCTACTCCAGGGGGCTCGTATGGCTACACCTTC
CASSLATPGGSYGYTF
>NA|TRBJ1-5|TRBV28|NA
TGTGCCAGCAGTAAGGGAGGTCCCTATCAGCCCCAGCATTTT
CASSKGGPYQPQHF